These T cell receptor beta chains were read from a single sample in a study of breast tumors, draining lymph nodes, adjacent tissues. From the multiplex PCR reads, TCRdb called clonotypes with MiXCR, one entry per CDR3 protein. The data show approximately 250,000 distinct CDR3 sequences, about 34% seen once. Sequencing used axillary lymph node tissue. These receptors all stem from a female donor with breast cancer. Some clones in this sample may be carry-over from other donors' samples. Both conserved end residues are part of each CDR3. The size entry is marked missing in some rows and otherwise reads once, few, many or a size class.

clone_size v_call cdr3_aa
NA TRBV11-1 CASRIVNSGGAYEQFF
few TRBV5-5 CASSLGVVGQETQYF
NA TRBV14 CASSQDRGTRTQSF
NA TRBV28 CASESGTADEKLFF
NA TRBV14 CASSQNETSGSLVEQYF
few TRBV6-1 CASSGRLAGTYEQYF
NA TRBV7-9 CASSSDRNEKLFF
many TRBV20-1 CSARGQGGYGYTF
once TRBV20-1 CSARVPGGAGTGYSPLHF
many TRBV2 CASCEQASNQPQHF
many TRBV18 CASSRDRGSYNEQFF
many TRBV7-8 CASSFRDSSYEQYF
NA TRBV12-3/TRBV12-4 CATKRQEDRATEKLFF
NA TRBV11-2 CASSSKSRGQGADTQYF
many TRBV2 CSSGLSSYEQYF
NA TRBV29-1 CSVDPTGAGTEAFF
many TRBV3-1 CASSQTGGGGNSPLHF